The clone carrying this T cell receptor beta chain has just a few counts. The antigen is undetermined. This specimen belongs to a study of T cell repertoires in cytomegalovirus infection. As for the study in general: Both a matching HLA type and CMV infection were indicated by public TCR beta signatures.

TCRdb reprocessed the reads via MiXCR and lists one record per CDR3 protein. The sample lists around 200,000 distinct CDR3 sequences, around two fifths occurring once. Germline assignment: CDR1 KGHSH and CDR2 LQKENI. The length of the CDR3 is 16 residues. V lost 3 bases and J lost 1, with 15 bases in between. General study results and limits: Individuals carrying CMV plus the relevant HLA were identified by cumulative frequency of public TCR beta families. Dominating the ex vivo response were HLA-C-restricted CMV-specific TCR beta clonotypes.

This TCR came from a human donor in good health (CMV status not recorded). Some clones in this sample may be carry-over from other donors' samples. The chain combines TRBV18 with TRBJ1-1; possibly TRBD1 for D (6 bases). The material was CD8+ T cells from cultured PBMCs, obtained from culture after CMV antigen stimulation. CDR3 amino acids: CASSPRTTGRNTEAFF. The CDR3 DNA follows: TGTGCCAGCTCACCCCGGACGACAGGAAGGAACACTGAAGCTTTCTTT.